These T cell receptor beta chains were read from a single sample in a study of ipilimumab plus nivolumab after autologous stem cell transplantation. Libraries were prepared by immunoSEQ multiplex PCR; TCRdb keeps only in-frame clonotypes and omits some of them. The table has approximately 9,800 clones, under 85% seen once. Here the sequenced sample was PBMCs, taken in a trial of ipilimumab plus nivolumab as post-transplant consolidation. The receptors here all came from a male donor with diffuse large B-cell lymphoma. CDR3s include the opening cysteine and the closing phenylalanine or tryptophan. D genes are given only for firm matches. Clone size appears in some rows only: once, few, many, or a class for an expanded clone.

TRBV5-1	-	TRBD2	TRBJ2-2	CASSLSTAGVSGELFF	TGCGCCAGCAGCTTGAGTACAGCGGGGGTATCCGGGGAGCTGTTTTTT
TRBV28	-	TRBD1	TRBJ2-7	CASSFVRQGAREQYF	TGTGCCAGCAGTTTCGTACGGCAGGGGGCCCGCGAGCAGTACTTC
TRBV28	few	-	TRBJ2-7	CASSLSPDTSYEQYF	TGTGCCAGCAGTTTGTCCCCGGACACTTCCTACGAGCAGTACTTC
TRBV7-7	-	TRBD1	TRBJ2-4	CASSSAPGTGKGQAKNIQYF	TGTGCCAGCAGCTCAGCGCCCGGGACAGGGAAGGGACAAGCCAAAAACATTCAGTACTTC
TRBV28	-	-	TRBJ2-4	CASTPEAIIAKNIQYF	TGTGCCAGCACTCCGGAGGCGATCATAGCCAAAAACATTCAGTACTTC
TRBV27	-	-	TRBJ2-7	CASSLAGQDPYEQYF	TGTGCCAGCAGTTTGGCCGGGCAGGACCCCTACGAGCAGTACTTC
TRBV6-5	-	-	TRBJ1-2	CASSYRLSYGYTF	TGTGCCAGCAGTTACAGACTCTCCTATGGCTACACCTTC
TRBV19	-	-	TRBJ1-5	CASSIGPIQPQHF	TGTGCCAGTAGTATAGGTCCAATTCAGCCCCAGCATTTT
TRBV15	-	-	TRBJ1-6	CATSRDRENSPLHF	TGTGCCACCAGCAGAGATAGGGAAAATTCACCCCTCCACTTT
TRBV6-5	few	-	TRBJ1-6	CASSYRWDTGYSPLHF	TGTGCCAGCAGTTACCGGTGGGACACGGGGTATTCACCCCTCCACTTT
TRBV4-1	-	TRBD2	TRBJ2-1	CASSNSGNSYNEQFF	TGCGCCAGCAGCAATAGCGGGAACTCCTACAATGAGCAGTTCTTC
TRBV19	-	-	TRBJ2-7	CASSKLDTGEQYF	TGTGCCAGTAGTAAATTGGACACTGGCGAGCAGTACTTC
TRBV6-6	-	-	TRBJ2-7	CASSYKDPSYEQYF	TGTGCCAGCAGTTACAAGGATCCCTCCTACGAGCAGTACTTC
TRBV9	-	TRBD1	TRBJ2-2	CASSVVPSRGTGELFF	TGTGCCAGCAGCGTAGTTCCTAGCAGGGGGACCGGGGAGCTGTTTTTT
TRBV19	-	TRBD2	TRBJ2-7	CASSAGGYEQYF	TGTGCCAGTAGTGCGGGGGGTTACGAGCAGTACTTC
TRBV27	few	-	TRBJ2-3	CASRPWSTDTQYF	TGTGCCAGCAGGCCTTGGAGCACAGATACGCAGTATTTT
TRBV7-9	few	-	TRBJ1-1	CASSLDPRNTEAFF	TGTGCCAGCAGCTTAGACCCCAGAAACACTGAAGCTTTCTTT
TRBV7-3	-	-	TRBJ1-3	CASSSLTGVRGNTIYF	TGTGCCAGCAGCTCCCTGACCGGGGTACGCGGAAACACCATATATTTT
TRBV7-6	once	-	TRBJ2-1	CASSHVGVYNEQFF	TGTGCCAGCAGCCACGTCGGGGTATACAATGAGCAGTTCTTC
TRBV18	few	-	TRBJ1-4	CASSSGTGEKLFF	TGTGCCAGCTCATCCGGGACCGGTGAAAAACTGTTTTTT
TRBV28	-	-	TRBJ2-7	CASSVDSAWEQYF	TGTGCCAGCAGTGTGGACTCAGCCTGGGAGCAGTACTTC
TRBV18	-	-	TRBJ2-3	CASSPGPTDTQYF	TGTGCCAGCTCACCCGGACCTACAGATACGCAGTATTTT
TRBV19	few	-	TRBJ1-6	CASSIARGYNSPLHF	TGTGCCAGTAGTATCGCCAGGGGCTATAATTCACCCCTCCACTTT
TRBV2	-	-	TRBJ2-7	CASREAREQYF	TGTGCCAGCAGGGAAGCCCGCGAGCAGTACTTC
TRBV11-3	-	-	TRBJ1-1	CASSLGRGTEAFF	TGTGCCAGCAGCCTCGGAAGGGGAACTGAAGCTTTCTTT
TRBV14	-	TRBD1	TRBJ2-1	CASSQDWTGEQFF	TGTGCCAGCAGCCAAGATTGGACAGGGGAGCAGTTCTTC
TRBV27	-	-	TRBJ2-7	CASSYLDGLLYF	TGTGCCAGCAGTTATCTCGACGGACTATTGTACTTC
TRBV19	few	-	TRBJ1-6	CASSILGSPLHF	TGTGCCAGTAGTATACTGGGTTCACCCCTCCACTTT
TRBV29-1	-	-	TRBJ2-2	CSVKGITGELFF	TGCAGCGTTAAGGGGATCACCGGGGAGCTGTTTTTT
TRBV5-1	once	-	TRBJ2-5	CASSLDQGPAGETQYF	TGCGCCAGCAGCTTGGATCAGGGCCCGGCCGGAGAGACCCAGTACTTC